The clone carrying this TCR beta chain came up a few times. Its antigen is not identified. This specimen comes from a study of somatic mutations in cytotoxic T cells in rheumatoid arthritis. V gave up 3 bases and J gave up 0 bases; unmatched junction bases: 0. Germline CDR1 MRHNA, CDR2 SNTAGT. The CDR3 runs to 15 residues. Notes on the study in general: No age-related increase in CD8+ clonality was seen in healthy controls, but one was seen in rheumatoid arthritis patients.

The repertoire was sequenced with immunoSEQ multiplex PCR; TCRdb's copy has only in-frame clones and lacks some. The table shows some 18,000 clones, with 82% occurring only once. The clonotype comes from an adult with rheumatoid arthritis. The chain joins TRBV6-4 to TRBJ2-7; 12 nucleotides line up with TRBD1. The sequenced sample consisted of CD8+ T cells sorted from blood. This CDR3 reads CASSEGQGASYEQYF. As DNA, the CDR3 is TGTGCCAGCAGTGAGGGACAGGGGGCCTCCTACGAGCAGTACTTC.